This is a list of T cell receptor beta chains from one sample in a study of cytomegalovirus exposure and HLA in healthy donors. The protocol was immunoSEQ multiplex PCR, while the TCRdb copy is restricted to in-frame clones and leaves out a portion. The table shows around 180,000 clones, with 86% occurring only once. Material for sequencing was PBMCs. The receptors come from a woman aged 18-29 years in good health and CMV-seronegative. CDR3s leave out the opening cysteine and the closing phenylalanine or tryptophan.

cdr3_length: 14; v_call: TRBV10-3; cdr3_aa: AISEVRKQGVTEAF
cdr3_length: 12; v_call: TRBV9; cdr3_aa: ASSVAHRGTEAF
cdr3_length: 13; v_call: TRBV30; cdr3_aa: AWSTRFVTGEGYT
cdr3_length: 11; v_call: TRBV7-9; cdr3_aa: ASSLRSGTEAF
cdr3_length: 11; v_call: TRBV11-3; cdr3_aa: ASSLQLNTEAF
cdr3_length: 13; v_call: TRBV5-1; cdr3_aa: ASRIGVGSGNTIY
cdr3_length: 11; v_call: TRBV7-9; cdr3_aa: ASSGQSYNEQF
cdr3_length: 12; v_call: TRBV19; cdr3_aa: ASSIGRGYNEQF
cdr3_length: 9; v_call: TRBV2; cdr3_aa: ASSEKNIQY
cdr3_length: 12; v_call: TRBV6-5; cdr3_aa: ASRAGQSNQPQH
cdr3_length: 9; v_call: TRBV7-9; cdr3_aa: ASSFIGELF
cdr3_length: 12; v_call: TRBV7-9; cdr3_aa: ASSLAGGGGEQY
cdr3_length: 14; v_call: TRBV9; cdr3_aa: ASSDPASGGKNEQY
cdr3_length: 13; v_call: TRBV11-2; cdr3_aa: ASSLESRGSYEQY
cdr3_length: 12; v_call: TRBV2; cdr3_aa: ASSPRTGNYGYT
cdr3_length: 14; v_call: TRBV11-2; cdr3_aa: ASSLKIAGVTDTQY